This T cell receptor (beta chain) was found in a study of T-cell reconstitution after alpha-beta-depleted transplantation in children. The CDR3 extends over 14 amino acids. V lost 6 bases to trimming and J lost 4 bases, with 17 bases between them. CDR1 and CDR2 (germline): DFQATT, SNEGSKA (reference sequence). This clonotype was recorded at least ten times. A TCRbeta library incorporating unique molecular identifiers was prepared. TCRdb passed the PCR reads through MiXCR, listing each CDR3 protein once. Found here are about 92,000 distinct CDR3 sequences, 12% of them singletons; the top ten hold approximately 15%.

This TCR was recovered from a human donor who donated a stem cell graft to a child with inherited bone marrow failure. The V gene is TRBV20-1, the J gene TRBJ2-3; the D gene is possibly TRBD2 (6 bases). Sequences were derived from PBMCs from the stem cell graft donor, sampled from the stem cell graft. This CDR3 is CSALGGEGADTQYF. CDR3 bases: TGCAGTGCCCTGGGGGGAGAGGGCGCAGATACGCAGTATTTT.